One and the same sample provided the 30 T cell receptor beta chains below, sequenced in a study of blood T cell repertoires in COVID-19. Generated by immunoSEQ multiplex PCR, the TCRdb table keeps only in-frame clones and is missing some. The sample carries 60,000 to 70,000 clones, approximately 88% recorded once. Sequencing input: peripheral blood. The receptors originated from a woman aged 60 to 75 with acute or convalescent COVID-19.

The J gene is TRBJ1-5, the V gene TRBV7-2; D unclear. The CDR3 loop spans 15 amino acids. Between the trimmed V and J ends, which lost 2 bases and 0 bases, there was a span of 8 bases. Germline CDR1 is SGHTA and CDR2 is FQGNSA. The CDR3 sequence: CASSLRGHSNQPQHF. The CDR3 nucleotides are TGTGCCAGCAGCTTACGAGGTCATAGCAATCAGCCCCAGCATTTT.

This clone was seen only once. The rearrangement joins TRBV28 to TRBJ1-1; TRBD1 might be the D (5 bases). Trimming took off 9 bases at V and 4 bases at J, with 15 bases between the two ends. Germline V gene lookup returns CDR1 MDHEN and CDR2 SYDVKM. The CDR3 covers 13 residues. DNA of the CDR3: TGTGCCAGTCAGAACGGGGGGGGCACTGAAGCTTTCTTT. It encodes CASQNGGGTEAFF.

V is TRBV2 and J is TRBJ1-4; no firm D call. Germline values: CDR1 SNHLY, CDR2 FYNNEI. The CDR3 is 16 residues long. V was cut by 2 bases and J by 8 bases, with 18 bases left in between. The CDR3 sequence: CASSETASLSGEKLFF. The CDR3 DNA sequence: TGTGCCAGCAGTGAAACGGCCTCACTGAGCGGCGAAAAACTGTTTTTT.

The CDR3 nucleotides are TGTGCCAGCAGCTTAGGTTTGAGGAACACTGAAGCTTTCTTT. Translating gives CASSLGLRNTEAFF. The rearrangement uses TRBV7-8 and TRBJ1-1, with D unclear. Looked up from germline, CDR1 is SGHVS and CDR2 is FQNEAQ. This CDR3 is 14 amino acids long. V was pared by 1 base and J by 1 base, with 7 bases between.

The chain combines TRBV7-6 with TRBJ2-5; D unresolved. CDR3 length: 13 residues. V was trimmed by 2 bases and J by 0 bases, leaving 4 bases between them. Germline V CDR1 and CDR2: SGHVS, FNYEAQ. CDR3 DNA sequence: TGTGCCAGCAGCTTATCCAACCAAGAGACCCAGTACTTC. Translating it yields CASSLSNQETQYF.

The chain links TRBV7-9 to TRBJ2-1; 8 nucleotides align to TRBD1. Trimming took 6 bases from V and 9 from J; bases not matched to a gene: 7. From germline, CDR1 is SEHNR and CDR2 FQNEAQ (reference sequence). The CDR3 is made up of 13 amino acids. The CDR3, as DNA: TGTGCCAGCAGGGCTGGACAGGGTGGTGAGCAGTTCTTC. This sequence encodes CASRAGQGGEQFF.

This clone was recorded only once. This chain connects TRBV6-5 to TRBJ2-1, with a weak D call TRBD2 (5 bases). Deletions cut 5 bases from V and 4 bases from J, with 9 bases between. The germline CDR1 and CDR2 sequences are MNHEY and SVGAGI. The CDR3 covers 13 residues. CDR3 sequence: CASSRDYYNEQFF. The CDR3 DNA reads TGTGCCAGCAGTCGAGACTATTACAATGAGCAGTTCTTC.

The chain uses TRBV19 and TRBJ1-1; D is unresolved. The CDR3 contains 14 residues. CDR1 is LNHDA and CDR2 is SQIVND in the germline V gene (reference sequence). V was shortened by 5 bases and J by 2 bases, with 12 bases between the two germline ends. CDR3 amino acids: CASSRGFGNTEAFF. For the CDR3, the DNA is TGTGCCAGTAGTCGGGGATTTGGAAACACTGAAGCTTTCTTT.

DNA of the CDR3: TGTGCCAGCAGCCAAGCAGCCGCGACAGATGAAAAACTGTTTTTT. This codes for CASSQAAATDEKLFF. This chain connects TRBV4-2 to TRBJ1-4, with D possibly TRBD1 on 5 matching bases. This CDR3 contains 15 residues. Germline CDR1 is LGHNA and CDR2 is YNFKEQ. The V and J ends lost 1 base and 6 bases respectively, with 12 bases between them.

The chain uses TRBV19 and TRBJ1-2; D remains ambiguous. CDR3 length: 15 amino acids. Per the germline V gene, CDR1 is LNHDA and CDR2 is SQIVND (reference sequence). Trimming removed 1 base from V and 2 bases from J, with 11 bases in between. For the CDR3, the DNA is TGTGCCAGTAGTATAGCGAACAGCCTAAACTATGGCTACACCTTC. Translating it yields CASSIANSLNYGYTF.

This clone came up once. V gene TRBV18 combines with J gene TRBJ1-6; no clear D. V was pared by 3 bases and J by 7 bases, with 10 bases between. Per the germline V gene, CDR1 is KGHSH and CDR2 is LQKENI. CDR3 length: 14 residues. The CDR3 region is CASSPFSTNSPLHF. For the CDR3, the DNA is TGTGCCAGCTCACCTTTTAGCACGAATTCACCCCTCCACTTT.

The CDR3 nucleotides read TGTGCCACCAGTGAACAACAACATGTATGCCTCAGGGGGCAGTACGTC. Translated, it gives CATSEQQHVCLRGQYV. The J gene is TRBJ2-7, the V gene TRBV24-1; TRBD1 might be the D (6 bases). Germline loops: CDR1 KGHDR, CDR2 SFDVKD. Trimming took 4 bases from V and 9 from J, leaving 24 bases between them. This CDR3 has 16 amino acids.

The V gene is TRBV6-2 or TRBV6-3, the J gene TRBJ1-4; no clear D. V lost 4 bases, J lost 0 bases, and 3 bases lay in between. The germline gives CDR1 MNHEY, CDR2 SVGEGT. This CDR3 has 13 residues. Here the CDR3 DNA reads TGTGCCAGCAGTTCTGCAACTAATGAAAAACTGTTTTTT. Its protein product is CASSSATNEKLFF.

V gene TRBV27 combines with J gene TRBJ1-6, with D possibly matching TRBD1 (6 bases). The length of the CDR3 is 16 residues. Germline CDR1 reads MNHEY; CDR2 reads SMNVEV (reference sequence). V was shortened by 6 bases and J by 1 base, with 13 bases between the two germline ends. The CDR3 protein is CASRSHRASYNSPLHF. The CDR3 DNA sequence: TGTGCCAGCAGATCGCACAGGGCTTCCTATAATTCACCCCTCCACTTT.

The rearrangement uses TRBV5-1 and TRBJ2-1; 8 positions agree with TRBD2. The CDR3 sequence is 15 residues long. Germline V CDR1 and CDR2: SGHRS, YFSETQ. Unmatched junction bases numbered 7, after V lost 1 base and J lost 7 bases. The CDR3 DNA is TGCGCCAGCAGCTTGACTAGCGGACCCGCAAATGAGCAGTTCTTC. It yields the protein CASSLTSGPANEQFF.

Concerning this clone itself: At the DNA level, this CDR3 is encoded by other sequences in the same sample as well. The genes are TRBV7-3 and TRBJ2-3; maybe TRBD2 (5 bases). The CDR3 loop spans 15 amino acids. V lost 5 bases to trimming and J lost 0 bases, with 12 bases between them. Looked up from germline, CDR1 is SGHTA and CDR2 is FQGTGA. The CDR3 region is CASSRAGGSTDTQYF. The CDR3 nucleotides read TGTGCCAGCAGCCGGGCGGGCGGGAGCACAGATACGCAGTATTTT. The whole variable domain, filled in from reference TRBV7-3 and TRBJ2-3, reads GAGVSQTPSNKVTEKGKYVELRCDPISGHTALYWYRQSLGQGPEFLIYFQGTGAADDSGLPNDRFFAVRPEGSVSTLKIQRTERGDSAVYLCASSRAGGSTDTQYFGPGTRLTVL.

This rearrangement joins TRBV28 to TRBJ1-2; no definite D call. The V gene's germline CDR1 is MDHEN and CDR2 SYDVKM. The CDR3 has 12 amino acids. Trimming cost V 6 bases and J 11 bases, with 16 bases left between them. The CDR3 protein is CASSFRGGRYTF. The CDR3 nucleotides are TGTGCCAGCAGCTTCCGAGGAGGCAGATACACCTTC.

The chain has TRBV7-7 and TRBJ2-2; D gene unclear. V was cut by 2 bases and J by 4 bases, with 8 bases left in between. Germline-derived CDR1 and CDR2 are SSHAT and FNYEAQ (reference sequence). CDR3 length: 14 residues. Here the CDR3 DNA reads TGTGCCAGCAGCTTAACTCCGGGCACCGGGGAGCTGTTTTTT. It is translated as CASSLTPGTGELFF.

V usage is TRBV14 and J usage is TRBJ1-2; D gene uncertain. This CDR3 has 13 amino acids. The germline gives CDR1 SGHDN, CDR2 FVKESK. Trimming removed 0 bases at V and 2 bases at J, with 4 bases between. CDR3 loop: CASSQDLNYGYTF. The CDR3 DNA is TGTGCCAGCAGCCAAGACTTAAACTATGGCTACACCTTC.

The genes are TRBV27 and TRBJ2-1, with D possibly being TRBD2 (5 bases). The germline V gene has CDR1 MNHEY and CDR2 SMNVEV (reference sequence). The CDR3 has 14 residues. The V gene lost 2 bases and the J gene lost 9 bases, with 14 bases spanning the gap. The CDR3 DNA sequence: TGTGCCAGCAGTTTAGTGTCAGCGGCGGGTGAGCAGTTCTTC. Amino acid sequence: CASSLVSAAGEQFF.

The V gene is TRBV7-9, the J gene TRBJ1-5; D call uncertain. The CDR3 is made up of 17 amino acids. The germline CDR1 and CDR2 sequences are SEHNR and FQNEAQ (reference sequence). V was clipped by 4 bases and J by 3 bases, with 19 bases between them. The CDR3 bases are TGTGCCAGCAGCTCAACTTTGTCCAAGGACTACAATCAGCCCCAGCATTTT. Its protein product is CASSSTLSKDYNQPQHF.

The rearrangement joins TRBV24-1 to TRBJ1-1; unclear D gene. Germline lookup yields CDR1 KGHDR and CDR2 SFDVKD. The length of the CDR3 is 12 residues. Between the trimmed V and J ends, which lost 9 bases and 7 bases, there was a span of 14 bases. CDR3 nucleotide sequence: TGTGCCACCGAAGGAAGACGGGGTGAAGCTTTCTTT. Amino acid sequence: CATEGRRGEAFF.

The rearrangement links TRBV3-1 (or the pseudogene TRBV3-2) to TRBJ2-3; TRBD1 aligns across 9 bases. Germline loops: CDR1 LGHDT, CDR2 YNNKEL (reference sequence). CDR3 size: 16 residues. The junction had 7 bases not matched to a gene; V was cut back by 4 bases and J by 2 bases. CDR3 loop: CASSRTGTGPTDTQYF. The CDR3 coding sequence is TGTGCCAGCAGCCGCACCGGGACAGGGCCCACAGATACGCAGTATTTT.

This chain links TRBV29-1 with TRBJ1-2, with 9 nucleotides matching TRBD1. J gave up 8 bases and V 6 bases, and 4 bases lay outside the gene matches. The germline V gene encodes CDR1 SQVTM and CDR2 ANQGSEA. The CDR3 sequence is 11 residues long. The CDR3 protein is CSVRTGEGYTF. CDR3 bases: TGCAGCGTCCGGACAGGGGAGGGCTACACCTTC.

The CDR3 loop is CASSFDGGREQPQHF. As DNA, the CDR3 is TGCGCCAGCAGCTTTGATGGGGGGAGGGAACAGCCCCAGCATTTT. The chain employs TRBV5-1 and TRBJ1-5; D is possibly TRBD1 (5 bases). V lost 2 bases and J 7 bases, leaving 16 bases between the germline ends. Germline V CDR1 and CDR2: SGHRS, YFSETQ. The CDR3 is 15 amino acids.

Written as DNA, the CDR3 is TGCGCCAGCAGCTTGGGATGGGGACAGATGAACACTGAAGCTTTCTTT. Protein product: CASSLGWGQMNTEAFF. This rearrangement joins TRBV5-1 to TRBJ1-1, with 7 bases fitting TRBD1. V lost 0 bases and J lost 0; bases outside the gene matches: 5. The V gene's germline CDR1 is SGHRS and CDR2 YFSETQ. The CDR3 has 16 amino acids.

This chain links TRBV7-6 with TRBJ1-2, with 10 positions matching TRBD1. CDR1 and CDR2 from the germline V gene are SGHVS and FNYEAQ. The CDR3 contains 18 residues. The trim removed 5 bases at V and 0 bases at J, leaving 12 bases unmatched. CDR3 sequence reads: CASSPMLGTGDSNYGYTF. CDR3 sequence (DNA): TGTGCCAGCAGCCCAATGCTGGGGACAGGGGATTCTAACTATGGCTACACCTTC.

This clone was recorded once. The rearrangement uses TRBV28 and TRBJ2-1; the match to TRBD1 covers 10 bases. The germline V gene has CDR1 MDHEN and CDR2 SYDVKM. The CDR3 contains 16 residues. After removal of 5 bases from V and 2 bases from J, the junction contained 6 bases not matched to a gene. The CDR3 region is CASSASGTGAYNEQFF. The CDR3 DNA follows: TGTGCCAGCAGTGCCTCCGGGACAGGGGCCTACAATGAGCAGTTCTTC.

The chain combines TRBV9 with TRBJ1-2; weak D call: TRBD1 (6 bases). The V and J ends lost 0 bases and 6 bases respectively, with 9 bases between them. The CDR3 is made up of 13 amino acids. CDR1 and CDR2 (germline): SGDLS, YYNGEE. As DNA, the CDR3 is TGTGCCAGCAGCGTAGAGGGGGTTGATGGCTACACCTTC. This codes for CASSVEGVDGYTF.

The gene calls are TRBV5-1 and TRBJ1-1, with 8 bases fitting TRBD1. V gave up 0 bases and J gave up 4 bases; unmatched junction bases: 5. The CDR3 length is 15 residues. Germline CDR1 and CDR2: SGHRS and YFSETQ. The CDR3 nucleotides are TGCGCCAGCAGCTTGGACAGGGGGGTTTTCACTGAAGCTTTCTTT. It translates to CASSLDRGVFTEAFF.